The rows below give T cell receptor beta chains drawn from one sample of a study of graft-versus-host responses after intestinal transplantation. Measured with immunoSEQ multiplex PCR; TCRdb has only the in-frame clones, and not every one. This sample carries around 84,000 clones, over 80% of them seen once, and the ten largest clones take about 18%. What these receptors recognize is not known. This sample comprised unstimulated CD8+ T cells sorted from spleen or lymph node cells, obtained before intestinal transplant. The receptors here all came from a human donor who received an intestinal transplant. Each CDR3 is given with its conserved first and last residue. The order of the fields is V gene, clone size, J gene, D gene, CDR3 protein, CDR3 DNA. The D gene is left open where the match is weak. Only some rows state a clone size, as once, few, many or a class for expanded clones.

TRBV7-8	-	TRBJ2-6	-	CASSTALFTHKSRANVLTF	TGTGCCAGCAGCACAGCATTGTTTACCCACAAAAGTCGGGCCAACGTCCTGACTTTC
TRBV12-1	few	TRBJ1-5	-	CANYRGALLVCNQPQHF	TGTGCCAATTACAGGGGAGCCCTACTAGTGTGCAATCAGCCCCAGCATTTT
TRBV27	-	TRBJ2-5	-	CASSLSIPGGTEEQYF	TGTGCCAGCAGTTTATCAATCCCCGGGGGAACAGAGGAGCAGTACTTC
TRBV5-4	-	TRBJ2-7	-	CASSLFRVVGDTYEQYF	TGTGCCAGCAGCTTGTTTAGGGTTGTTGGGGATACCTACGAGCAGTACTTC
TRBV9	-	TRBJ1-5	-	CASSPTGSSNQPQHF	TGTGCCAGCAGCCCTACAGGGTCTAGCAATCAGCCCCAGCATTTT
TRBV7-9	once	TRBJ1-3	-	CASSSENSGNTIYF	TGTGCCAGCAGCTCAGAAAACTCTGGAAACACCATATATTTT
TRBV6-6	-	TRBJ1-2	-	CASSYSDYGYTF	TGTGCCAGCAGTTACTCTGACTATGGCTACACCTTC
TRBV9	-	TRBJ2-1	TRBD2	CASSVSGTLYNEQFF	TGTGCCAGCAGCGTCAGCGGGACGCTCTACAATGAGCAGTTCTTC
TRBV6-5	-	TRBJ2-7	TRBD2	CASSYSGGPFSYEQYF	TGTGCCAGCAGTTACTCGGGAGGGCCCTTCTCCTACGAGCAGTACTTC
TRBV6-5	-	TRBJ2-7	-	CASSIVGGSEQYF	TGTGCCAGCAGCATCGTCGGGGGTAGCGAGCAGTACTTC
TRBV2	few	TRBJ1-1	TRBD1	CASSEGRGRGTEAFF	TGTGCCAGCAGTGAAGGGAGGGGGCGTGGCACTGAAGCTTTCTTT
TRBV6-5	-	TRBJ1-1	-	CASSFGGAGMNTEAFF	TGTGCCAGCAGTTTCGGTGGGGCGGGGATGAACACTGAAGCTTTCTTT
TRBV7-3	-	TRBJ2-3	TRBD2	CASSPTAGGGTDTQYF	TGTGCCAGCAGCCCCACCGCGGGGGGAGGTACAGATACGCAGTATTTT
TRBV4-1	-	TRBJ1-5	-	CASSQDRGDSNQPQHF	TGCGCCAGCAGCCAAGATAGAGGGGATAGCAATCAGCCCCAGCATTTT
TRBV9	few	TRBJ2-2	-	CASSVAIKDTGELFF	TGTGCCAGCAGCGTAGCTATTAAGGACACCGGGGAGCTGTTTTTT
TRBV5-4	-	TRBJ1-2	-	CASSGGRGYGYTF	TGTGCCAGCAGCGGGGGACGTGGCTATGGCTACACCTTC
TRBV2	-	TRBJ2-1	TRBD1	CASSVIEGQEHNEQFF	TGTGCCAGCAGTGTAATTGAGGGACAGGAACACAATGAGCAGTTCTTC
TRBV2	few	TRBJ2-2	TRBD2	CASSESGGGASGELFF	TGTGCCAGCAGTGAATCCGGCGGGGGGGCCTCCGGGGAGCTGTTTTTT
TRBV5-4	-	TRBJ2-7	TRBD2	CASSFSGSYEQYF	TGTGCCAGCAGCTTTAGCGGGAGCTACGAGCAGTACTTC
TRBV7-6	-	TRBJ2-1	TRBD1	CASSLEAGQGQVHEQFF	TGTGCCAGCAGCTTAGAGGCCGGACAGGGCCAGGTGCATGAGCAGTTCTTC
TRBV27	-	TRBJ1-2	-	CASSLTGHFYGYTF	TGTGCCAGCAGTTTAACGGGACACTTCTATGGCTACACCTTC
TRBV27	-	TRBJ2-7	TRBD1	CASSTNINRGPDSYEQYF	TGTGCCAGCAGTACCAACATAAACAGGGGGCCAGACTCCTACGAGCAGTACTTC
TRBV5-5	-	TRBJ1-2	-	CASSWVGLLYGYTF	TGTGCCAGCAGCTGGGTTGGGCTTCTCTATGGCTACACCTTC
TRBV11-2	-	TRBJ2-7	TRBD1	CASSRTGTGPYEQYF	TGTGCCAGCAGCCGGACCGGGACAGGGCCCTACGAGCAGTACTTC
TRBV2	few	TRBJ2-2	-	CASIKGRELFF	TGTGCCAGCATCAAGGGCCGGGAGCTGTTTTTT
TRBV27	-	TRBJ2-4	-	CASSLVAKNIQYF	TGTGCCAGCAGTTTAGTAGCCAAAAACATTCAGTACTTC
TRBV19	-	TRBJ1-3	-	CASSVTADSGNTIYF	TGTGCCAGTAGTGTAACCGCGGACTCTGGAAACACCATATATTTT
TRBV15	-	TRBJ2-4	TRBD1	CATKGQGEAKNIQYF	TGTGCCACCAAAGGCCAGGGGGAGGCCAAAAACATTCAGTACTTC
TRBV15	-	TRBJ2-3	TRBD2	CATSRTPGPLGGNTDTQYF	TGTGCCACCAGCAGAACCCCCGGCCCTTTGGGGGGGAACACAGATACGCAGTATTTT
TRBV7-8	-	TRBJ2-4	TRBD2	CASSPQSGRPTFQYF	TGTGCCAGCAGCCCCCAAAGCGGGAGGCCCACCTTTCAGTACTTC
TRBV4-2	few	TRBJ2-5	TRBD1	CASSDPTGTQETQYF	TGTGCCAGCAGCGATCCGACAGGGACCCAAGAGACCCAGTACTTC
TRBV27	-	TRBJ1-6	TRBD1	CASSLGQGGSPLHF	TGTGCCAGCAGTTTAGGACAGGGGGGTTCACCCCTCCACTTT
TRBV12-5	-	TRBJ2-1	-	CASGLSRGEQFF	TGTGCTAGTGGCCTAAGTCGCGGTGAGCAGTTCTTC
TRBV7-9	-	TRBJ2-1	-	CASSLHFRPYNEQFF	TGTGCCAGCAGCTTGCATTTTAGACCCTACAATGAGCAGTTCTTC
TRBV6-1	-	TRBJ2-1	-	CASSEAGTTFNEQFF	TGTGCCAGCAGTGAAGCTGGGACGACATTCAATGAGCAGTTCTTC
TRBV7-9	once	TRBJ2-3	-	CASSFPMGEIPDTQYF	TGTGCCAGCAGCTTCCCCATGGGGGAGATTCCAGATACGCAGTATTTT
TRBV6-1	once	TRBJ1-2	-	CASPEQFDRSYGYTF	TGTGCCAGCCCGGAACAGTTCGACAGGAGCTATGGCTACACCTTC
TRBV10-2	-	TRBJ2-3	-	CASRFSRDTQYF	TGCGCCAGCAGATTCTCACGAGATACGCAGTATTTT
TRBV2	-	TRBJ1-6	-	CASSVRHPSSYNSPLHF	TGTGCCAGCAGTGTACGCCACCCTAGCTCCTATAATTCACCCCTCCACTTT
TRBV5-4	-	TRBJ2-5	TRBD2	CASSLGAGYQETQYF	TGTGCCAGCAGCTTGGGAGCGGGGTACCAAGAGACCCAGTACTTC
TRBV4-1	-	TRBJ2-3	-	CASSPPASTDTQYF	TGCGCCAGCAGCCCCCCGGCGAGCACAGATACGCAGTATTTT
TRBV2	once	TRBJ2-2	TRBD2	CASRQGLRELFF	TGTGCCAGCCGGCAGGGACTAAGAGAGCTGTTTTTT
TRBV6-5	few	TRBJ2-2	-	CASRGSTGELFF	TGTGCCAGCAGGGGAAGCACCGGGGAGCTGTTTTTT
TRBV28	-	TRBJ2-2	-	CASSLPGELFF	TGTGCCAGCAGTTTGCCCGGGGAGCTGTTTTTT
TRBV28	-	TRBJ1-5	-	CASSREGTPGTGGSNQPQHF	TGTGCCAGCAGTCGAGAAGGGACACCCGGTACTGGGGGTAGCAATCAGCCCCAGCATTTT
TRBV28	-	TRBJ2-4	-	CASSLSPRELAKNIQYF	TGTGCCAGCAGTTTATCCCCCAGGGAACTAGCCAAAAACATTCAGTACTTC
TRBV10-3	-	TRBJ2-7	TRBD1	CAISTSGNRGAALYEQYF	TGTGCCATCAGTACGTCCGGGAACAGGGGGGCTGCTCTCTACGAGCAGTACTTC
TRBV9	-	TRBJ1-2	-	CASSVDLAAGGNYGYTF	TGTGCCAGCAGCGTAGATTTGGCAGCTGGGGGTAACTATGGCTACACCTTC
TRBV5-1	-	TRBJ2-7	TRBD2	CASSLGGTSLQYF	TGCGCCAGCAGCTTGGGGGGGACTAGCTTGCAGTACTTC
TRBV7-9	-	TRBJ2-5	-	CASSLRRASVRKETQYF	TGTGCCAGCAGCCTACGGAGGGCTAGCGTGAGAAAAGAGACCCAGTACTTC